This passage covers 13 T cell receptor beta chains from one sample sequenced in a study of blood T cell repertoires in COVID-19. Using immunoSEQ multiplex PCR, the repertoire was profiled, and TCRdb retains in-frame clones only, with some absent. This table holds a few hundred thousand clones, roughly 82% found once. Specimen: peripheral blood. All receptors come from a woman in her 50s with acute or convalescent COVID-19.

V is TRBV19 and J is TRBJ2-2, with D perhaps TRBD1 (5 bases). V dropped 5 bases and J dropped 7 bases, with 8 bases sitting between them. CDR3 length: 12 amino acids. Germline CDR1 and CDR2: LNHDA and SQIVND (reference sequence). The CDR3 is CASSHRNGELFF. DNA of the CDR3: TGTGCCAGTAGTCACAGGAACGGGGAGCTGTTTTTT.

This chain joins TRBV28 and TRBJ1-5; D is undetermined. The CDR3 sequence is 16 residues long. V shed 6 bases and J shed 1 base, with 16 bases lying between them. The germline CDR1 and CDR2 sequences are MDHEN and SYDVKM. In DNA, the CDR3 is TGTGCCAGCAGCCTGATACAGTTAAGGAGCAATCAGCCCCAGCATTTT. The encoded protein is CASSLIQLRSNQPQHF.

The J gene is TRBJ1-4, the V gene TRBV29-1; 7 bases align to TRBD1. Looked up from germline, CDR1 is SQVTM and CDR2 is ANQGSEA. J was trimmed by 8 bases and V by 5 bases; bases with no gene match: 5. The CDR3 covers 12 residues. CDR3 bases: TGCAGCGTTAAGACAGGGCACGAAAAACTGTTTTTT. Translation: CSVKTGHEKLFF.

CDR3 sequence (DNA): TGTGCCAGCTCACCGAGACAGGGAAACACAGATACGCAGTATTTT. It is translated as CASSPRQGNTDTQYF. The chain links TRBV18 to TRBJ2-3; 7 bases line up with TRBD1. Germline CDR1 reads KGHSH; CDR2 reads LQKENI. V lost 3 bases, J lost 2 bases, and 5 bases stayed unmatched. CDR3 size: 15 residues.

The gene calls are TRBV3-1 (or the pseudogene TRBV3-2) and TRBJ2-1; 12 nucleotides line up with TRBD2. The CDR3 loop spans 16 amino acids. J gave up 8 bases and V 4 bases, and 9 bases lay outside the gene matches. Germline V gene sequence: CDR1 LGHDT, CDR2 YNNKEL (reference sequence). The CDR3 protein is CASSLLTSGSADEQFF. The CDR3 DNA reads as TGTGCCAGCAGCCTTCTGACTAGCGGGAGTGCAGATGAGCAGTTCTTC.

The chain has TRBV3-1 (or the pseudogene TRBV3-2) and TRBJ2-3; tentatively, D is TRBD2 (6 bases). Per germline, CDR1 LGHDT and CDR2 YNNKEL (reference sequence). V lost 6 bases, J lost 5 bases, and 15 bases lay in between. This CDR3 has 14 amino acids. The CDR3 region has the DNA TGTGCCAGCAGAAAAAGCCCTAGCGAAGATACGCAGTATTTT. It encodes CASRKSPSEDTQYF.

This chain links TRBV19 with TRBJ2-7, with a weak D call TRBD1 (6 bases). V lost 5 bases and J lost 2, with 16 bases in between. Germline V gene lookup returns CDR1 LNHDA and CDR2 SQIVND (reference sequence). This CDR3 comprises 15 residues. The CDR3 bases are TGTGCCAGTAGTTTAGGCACACAGGGAACCTACGAGCAGTACTTC. This encodes CASSLGTQGTYEQYF.

V and J are TRBV18 and TRBJ2-7; D is undetermined. This CDR3 is built from 17 residues. Germline CDR1 KGHSH, CDR2 LQKENI. V shed 2 bases and J shed 3 bases, with 20 bases lying between them. The CDR3 protein is CASSPAWNKYSGYEQYF. The CDR3 nucleotides read TGTGCCAGCTCACCAGCCTGGAATAAGTACTCAGGCTACGAGCAGTACTTC.

V is TRBV28 and J is TRBJ2-7, with 8 bases matching TRBD1. V was clipped by 7 bases and J by 4 bases; unmatched bases: 9. From germline, CDR1 is MDHEN and CDR2 SYDVKM. This CDR3 is built from 14 residues. CDR3 nucleotides: TGTGCCAGCACCGAGCAGGGGGCGCAATACGAGCAGTACTTC. Translating gives CASTEQGAQYEQYF. Filled out from reference TRBV28 and TRBJ2-7, the complete variable domain reads DVKVTQSSRYLVKRTGEKVFLECVQDMDHENMFWYRQDPGLGLRLIYFSYDVKMKEKGDIPEGYSVSREKKERFSLILESASTNQTSMYLCASTEQGAQYEQYFGPGTRLTVT.

This chain connects TRBV30 to TRBJ1-1; D remains ambiguous. This CDR3 is 11 amino acids long. V was shortened by 0 bases and J by 11 bases, with 10 bases between the two germline ends. Per the germline V gene, CDR1 is GTSNPN and CDR2 is SVGIG (reference sequence). This CDR3 is CAWSVYQAAFF. CDR3 in DNA: TGTGCCTGGAGTGTATATCAGGCGGCTTTCTTT. Full variable domain (outside the CDR3, taken from reference TRBV30 and TRBJ1-1): SQTIHQWPATLVQPVGSPLSLECTVEGTSNPNLYWYRQAAGRGLQLLFYSVGIGQISSEVPQNLSASRPQDRQFILSSKKLLLSDSGFYLCAWSVYQAAFFGQGTRLTVV.

The genes are TRBV7-9 and TRBJ2-6; tentatively, D is TRBD2 (5 bases). Germline CDR1 and CDR2: SEHNR and FQNEAQ (reference sequence). Trimming stripped 3 bases from V and 0 bases from J, with 6 bases between. The CDR3 sequence is 15 residues long. The CDR3 spells CASSLGSSGANVLTF. Here the CDR3 DNA reads TGTGCCAGCAGCTTGGGGAGCTCTGGGGCCAACGTCCTGACTTTC.

This clone occurred once. This chain links TRBV19 with TRBJ2-4; possible D gene TRBD1, 5 bases. Deletions cut 5 bases from V and 3 bases from J, with 11 bases between. The CDR3 length is 14 residues. Germline V gene lookup returns CDR1 LNHDA and CDR2 SQIVND (reference sequence). The CDR3 bases are TGTGCCAGTAGTTCCAGGGATCTCAAAAACATTCAGTACTTC. Translated: CASSSRDLKNIQYF.

CDR3 DNA: TGTGCCAGCAGCCGTACACAGGGGGCTTTAAGCTACACCTTC. This gives the protein CASSRTQGALSYTF. This chain connects TRBV11-2 to TRBJ1-2; TRBD1 matches 9 bases. The V gene end was trimmed by 5 bases and the J gene end by 9 bases; junction bases not matched to a gene: 10. Germline CDR1 SGHAT, CDR2 FQNNGV. The CDR3 contains 14 residues.